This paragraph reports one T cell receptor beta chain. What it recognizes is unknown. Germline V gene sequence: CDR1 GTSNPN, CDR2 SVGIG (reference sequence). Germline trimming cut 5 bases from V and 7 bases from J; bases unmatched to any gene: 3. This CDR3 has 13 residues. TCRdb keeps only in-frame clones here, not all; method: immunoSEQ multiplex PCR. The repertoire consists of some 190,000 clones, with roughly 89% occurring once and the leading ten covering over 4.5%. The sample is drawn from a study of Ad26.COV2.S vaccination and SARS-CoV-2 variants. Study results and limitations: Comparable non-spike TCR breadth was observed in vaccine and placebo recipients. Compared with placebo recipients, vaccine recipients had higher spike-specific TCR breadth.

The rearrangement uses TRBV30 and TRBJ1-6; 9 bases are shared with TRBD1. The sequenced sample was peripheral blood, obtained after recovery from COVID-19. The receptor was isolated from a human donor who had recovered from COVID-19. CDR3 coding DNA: TGTGCCTGGGCCGGGACAGGGAATTCACCCCTCCACTTT. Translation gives CAWAGTGNSPLHF.